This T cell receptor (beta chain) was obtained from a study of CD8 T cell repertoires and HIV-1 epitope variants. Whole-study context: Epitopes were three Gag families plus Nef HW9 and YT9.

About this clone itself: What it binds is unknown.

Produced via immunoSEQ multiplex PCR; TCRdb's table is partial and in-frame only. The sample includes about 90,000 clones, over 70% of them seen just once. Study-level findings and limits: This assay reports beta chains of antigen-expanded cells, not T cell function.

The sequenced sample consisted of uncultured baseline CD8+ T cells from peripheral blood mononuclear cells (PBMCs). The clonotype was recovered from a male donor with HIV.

Here the CDR3 reads CASSLWGGRADEQFF. As DNA, the CDR3 is TGTGCCAGCAGTTTATGGGGCGGGAGGGCCGATGAGCAGTTCTTC. The V call is TRBV28, the J call TRBJ2-1, with TRBD2 matching over 9 bases. The V gene's germline CDR1 is MDHEN and CDR2 SYDVKM. The V and J ends lost 0 bases and 8 bases, in that order; junction bases with no gene match: 5. This CDR3 region has 15 residues. Together with reference TRBV28 and TRBJ2-1, the CDR3 gives the full variable domain: DVKVTQSSRYLVKRTGEKVFLECVQDMDHENMFWYRQDPGLGLRLIYFSYDVKMKEKGDIPEGYSVSREKKERFSLILESASTNQTSMYLCASSLWGGRADEQFFGPGTRLTVL.